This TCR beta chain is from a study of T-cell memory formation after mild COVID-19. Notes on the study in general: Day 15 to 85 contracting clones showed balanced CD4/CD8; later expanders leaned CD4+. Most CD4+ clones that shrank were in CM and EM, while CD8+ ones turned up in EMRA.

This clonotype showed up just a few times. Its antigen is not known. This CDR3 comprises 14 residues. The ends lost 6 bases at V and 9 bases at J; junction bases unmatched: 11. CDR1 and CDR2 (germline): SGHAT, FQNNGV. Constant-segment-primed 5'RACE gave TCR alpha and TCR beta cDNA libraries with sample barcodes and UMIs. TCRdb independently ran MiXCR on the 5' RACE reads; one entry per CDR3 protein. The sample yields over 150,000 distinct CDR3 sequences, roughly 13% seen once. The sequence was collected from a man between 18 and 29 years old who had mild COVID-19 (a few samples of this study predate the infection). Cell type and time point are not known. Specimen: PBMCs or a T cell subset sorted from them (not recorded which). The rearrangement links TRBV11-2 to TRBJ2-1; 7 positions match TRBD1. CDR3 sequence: CASSSTRQGREQFF. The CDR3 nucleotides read TGTGCCAGCAGTTCTACTAGACAGGGTCGTGAGCAGTTCTTC.